This passage covers 23 T cell receptor beta chains from one sample sequenced in a study of technical replicates of blood from a handful of donors. Sequenced by immunoSEQ multiplex PCR; TCRdb stores in-frame clones only, minus some. The sample holds about 66,000 clones, almost 95% seen once. Sample: T cells isolated from PBMCs. The receptors were sampled from a human donor in good health.

This clone was seen a single time. J is TRBJ2-2 and V is TRBV4-2, with no clear D. Trimming left V 0 bases short and J 8 bases short, with 19 bases between. This CDR3 has 17 amino acids. Germline V gives CDR1 LGHNA, CDR2 YNFKEQ. The chain's CDR3 is CASSQDLAAYATGELFF. The CDR3 DNA reads TGTGCCAGCAGCCAAGATCTGGCGGCTTATGCTACTGGGGAGCTGTTTTTT.

In DNA, the CDR3 is TGTGCCAGCAGCTTTTCGGTAGCGGGAGCCTACGAGCAGTACTTC. This codes for CASSFSVAGAYEQYF. This sequence joins TRBV7-2 and TRBJ2-7; 9 positions agree with TRBD2. Germline V gene data show CDR1 as SGHTA and CDR2 as FQGNSA. The CDR3 is 15 amino acids. Trimming took 3 bases from V and 2 from J; bases not matched to a gene: 5.

This chain uses TRBV5-1 with TRBJ1-3, with 8 bases matching TRBD1. Germline V gene sequence: CDR1 SGHRS, CDR2 YFSETQ. Trimming removed 4 bases from V and 2 bases from J; junction bases left unmatched: 8. This CDR3 comprises 16 residues. The CDR3, as DNA: TGCGCCAGCAGCCTCGGACAGGGAACAACTGGAAACACCATATATTTT. Translated, it gives CASSLGQGTTGNTIYF. Filled out from reference TRBV5-1 and TRBJ1-3, the complete variable domain reads KAGVTQTPRYLIKTRGQQVTLSCSPISGHRSVSWYQQTPGQGLQFLFEYFSETQRNKGNFPGRFSGRQFSNSRSEMNVSTLELGDSALYLCASSLGQGTTGNTIYFGEGSWLTVV.

This clone appeared a single time. The J gene is TRBJ2-5, the V gene TRBV6-5, with no clear D. Looked up from germline, CDR1 is MNHEY and CDR2 is SVGAGI. The V gene lost 5 bases and the J gene lost 0 bases, with 4 bases spanning the gap. The CDR3 contains 12 residues. Here the CDR3 DNA reads TGTGCCAGCAGTACAAACCAAGAGACCCAGTACTTC. It yields the protein CASSTNQETQYF.

The chain is built from TRBV6-5 and TRBJ2-5, with TRBD2 identical over 10 bases. Trimming cost V 1 base and J 5 bases; bases outside gene matches: 4. This CDR3 comprises 15 residues. The germline CDR1 and CDR2 sequences are MNHEY and SVGAGI. The CDR3 reads CASSYLAGGRETQYF. CDR3 sequence (DNA): TGTGCCAGCAGTTACTTAGCGGGAGGACGGGAGACCCAGTACTTC.

The chain joins TRBV5-5 to TRBJ1-1, with D unclear. The CDR3 spans 16 residues. V was pared by 2 bases and J by 3 bases, with 17 bases between. Germline CDR1 SGHKS, CDR2 YYEKEE (reference sequence). As DNA, the CDR3 is TGTGCCAGCAGCTTATTACTAGGGTTGATGGACACTGAAGCTTTCTTT. Its translation is CASSLLLGLMDTEAFF.

The CDR3 nucleotides read TGCAGCGTTGAAGATCCCAACAGGGGTTCCTACGAGCAGTACTTC. Amino acid sequence: CSVEDPNRGSYEQYF. The genes are TRBV29-1 and TRBJ2-7; 7 nucleotides match TRBD1. The CDR3 consists of 15 residues. In germline, CDR1 is SQVTM, CDR2 ANQGSEA. The ends lost 0 bases at V and 1 base at J; junction bases unmatched: 6.

This clone is a singleton in its sample. The V and J genes are TRBV2 and TRBJ1-2, with D perhaps matching TRBD1 (6 bases). Looked up from germline, CDR1 is SNHLY and CDR2 is FYNNEI. The CDR3 is 15 residues long. Trimming took 7 bases from V and 10 from J, leaving 25 bases between them. Here the CDR3 DNA reads TGTGCCAGCACTCTACTCCCGGGGGGCGGCATCCACTACACCTTC. It translates to CASTLLPGGGIHYTF.

The chain links TRBV18 to TRBJ2-7; 14 nucleotides match TRBD2. The J segment lost 3 bases and the V segment lost 1 base, leaving 2 bases of the junction unmatched. The CDR3 is made up of 16 amino acids. Germline V gives CDR1 KGHSH, CDR2 LQKENI. In DNA, the CDR3 is TGTGCCAGCTCACCACGGGGGACTAGCGGGAGCTACGAGCAGTACTTC. This gives the protein CASSPRGTSGSYEQYF.

V usage is TRBV9 and J usage is TRBJ2-7; D ambiguous. With 0 bases removed from V and 0 bases from J, the gap between germline ends came to 10 bases. CDR1 and CDR2 from the germline V gene are SGDLS and YYNGEE. The CDR3 is made up of 15 amino acids. CDR3 coding DNA: TGTGCCAGCAGCGTAGGGGCAGGAACCTCCTACGAGCAGTACTTC. Translated, it gives CASSVGAGTSYEQYF.

The rearrangement joins TRBV6-6 to TRBJ1-3; D not certain. V was clipped by 3 bases and J by 6 bases, with 6 bases between them. This CDR3 has 12 residues. Germline CDR1 MNHNY, CDR2 SVGAGI (reference sequence). This chain's CDR3 is CASSYRENTIYF. The CDR3 DNA reads as TGTGCCAGCAGTTATCGGGAAAACACCATATATTTT.

The V and J genes are TRBV28 and TRBJ2-1; TRBD1 matches 11 bases. The CDR3 runs to 13 residues. CDR1 is MDHEN, CDR2 SYDVKM, per germline. With V trimmed by 7 bases and J by 8 bases, 4 bases remained unmatched. In DNA form, the CDR3 reads TGTGCCAGCACCTGGGACAGGGGGTATGAGCAGTTCTTC. It yields the protein CASTWDRGYEQFF. Based on the CDR3 plus reference TRBV28 and TRBJ2-1, the full variable domain is DVKVTQSSRYLVKRTGEKVFLECVQDMDHENMFWYRQDPGLGLRLIYFSYDVKMKEKGDIPEGYSVSREKKERFSLILESASTNQTSMYLCASTWDRGYEQFFGPGTRLTVL.

This chain uses TRBV29-1 with TRBJ2-3; 7 nucleotides agree with TRBD2. Germline values: CDR1 SQVTM, CDR2 ANQGSEA. Germline trimming cut 4 bases from V and 0 bases from J; bases unmatched to any gene: 7. CDR3 length equals 15 residues. The CDR3: CSVAGGISSTDTQYF. The CDR3 region has the DNA TGCAGCGTTGCGGGGGGTATCTCTAGCACAGATACGCAGTATTTT.

This chain links TRBV5-1 with TRBJ1-3, with a weak D call TRBD1 (5 bases). The CDR3 has 16 amino acids. CDR1 and CDR2 (germline): SGHRS, YFSETQ. The V and J ends lost 7 bases and 0 bases respectively, with 17 bases between them. The CDR3 is CASRREARASGNTIYF. The CDR3 nucleotides read TGCGCCAGCCGAAGGGAGGCCAGGGCCTCTGGAAACACCATATATTTT.

V is TRBV5-1 and J is TRBJ2-7; 8 bases line up with TRBD1. Germline CDR1 and CDR2: SGHRS and YFSETQ. Trimming at V came to 2 bases and at J to 5 bases, leaving 6 bases not matched to a gene. This CDR3 spans 14 amino acids. CDR3 in DNA: TGCGCCAGCAGCTTAGGACAGGGAGCAGACGAGCAGTACTTC. Translated: CASSLGQGADEQYF.

This clone came up once. The chain joins TRBV28 to TRBJ2-1; TRBD1 is a possible D gene (5 bases). Germline V gene data show CDR1 as MDHEN and CDR2 as SYDVKM. The CDR3 is 15 residues long. Trimming took off 4 bases at V and 4 bases at J, with 14 bases between the two ends. CDR3 coding DNA: TGTGCCAGCAGTTCACCCCAGGGTAATTACAATGAGCAGTTCTTC. It is translated as CASSSPQGNYNEQFF.

J is TRBJ2-5 and V is TRBV27; TRBD1 is a possible D gene (6 bases). Germline V gives CDR1 MNHEY, CDR2 SMNVEV (reference sequence). V lost 5 bases, J lost 4 bases, and 23 bases lay in between. This CDR3 is built from 17 residues. The CDR3 nucleotides read TGTGCCAGCAGTGGAAACCGATGGGACGGGACAAGAGAGACCCAGTACTTC. Its protein product is CASSGNRWDGTRETQYF.

V gene TRBV7-9 combines with J gene TRBJ1-4; D perhaps matches TRBD1 (5 bases). Germline CDR1 is SEHNR and CDR2 is FQNEAQ (reference sequence). V lost 5 bases and J lost 8, with 18 bases in between. The CDR3 has 15 amino acids. The CDR3 DNA is TGTGCCAGCAGCCCAGACTCCGGGGCGGGGGAAAAACTGTTTTTT. This encodes CASSPDSGAGEKLFF.

The rearrangement uses TRBV25-1 and TRBJ2-5; D is uncertain. V was trimmed by 4 bases and J by 1 base, leaving 7 bases between them. Germline lookup yields CDR1 MGHDK and CDR2 SYGVNS. This CDR3 spans 13 amino acids. DNA for the CDR3: TGTGCCAGCAGTGTTTTCAGCCAAGAGACCCAGTACTTC. Translating it yields CASSVFSQETQYF.

V gene TRBV10-3 combines with J gene TRBJ2-5; D call uncertain. V was shortened by 2 bases and J by 3 bases, with 7 bases between the two germline ends. The CDR3 runs to 13 residues. Germline values: CDR1 ENHRY, CDR2 SYGVKD. This CDR3 reads CAISEQREETQYF. The DNA for the CDR3 is TGTGCCATCAGTGAGCAGCGAGAAGAGACCCAGTACTTC.

V and J are TRBV11-3 and TRBJ2-7; D ambiguous. The CDR3 is 13 amino acids. Germline V gene lookup returns CDR1 SGHNT and CDR2 YENEEA. V shed 1 base and J shed 2 bases, with 6 bases lying between them. CDR3 loop: CASSLGVTYEQYF. The CDR3, as DNA: TGTGCCAGCAGCTTAGGCGTCACCTACGAGCAGTACTTC.

The rearrangement uses TRBV4-1 and TRBJ2-1, with 16 bases lining up with TRBD2. The V gene's germline CDR1 is MGHRA and CDR2 YSYEKL. The CDR3 extends over 21 amino acids. The V and J ends lost 2 bases and 8 bases, in that order; junction bases with no gene match: 18. CDR3 DNA sequence: TGCGCCAGCAGCCAACCCATGGGACTAGCGGGAGGGCCGGGTGGGGGGGATGAGCAGTTCTTC. It encodes CASSQPMGLAGGPGGGDEQFF.

This chain joins TRBV10-2 and TRBJ2-7; 9 nucleotides align to TRBD1. The CDR3 consists of 14 residues. V lost 6 bases, J lost 3 bases, and 6 bases stayed unmatched. Germline values: CDR1 WSHSY, CDR2 SAAADI. This CDR3 is CASSNGQGYYEQYF. CDR3 in DNA: TGCGCCAGCAGCAATGGACAGGGGTACTACGAGCAGTACTTC.